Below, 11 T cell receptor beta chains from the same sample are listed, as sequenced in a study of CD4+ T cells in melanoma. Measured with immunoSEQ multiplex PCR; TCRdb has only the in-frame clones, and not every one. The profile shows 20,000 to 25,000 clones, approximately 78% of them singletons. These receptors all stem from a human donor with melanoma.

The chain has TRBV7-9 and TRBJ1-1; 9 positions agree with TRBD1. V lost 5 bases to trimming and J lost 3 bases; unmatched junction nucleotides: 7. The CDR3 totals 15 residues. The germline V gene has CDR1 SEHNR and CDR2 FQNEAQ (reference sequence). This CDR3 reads CASSATRTGDTEAFF. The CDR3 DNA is TGTGCCAGCAGCGCGACCAGGACAGGGGACACTGAAGCTTTCTTT. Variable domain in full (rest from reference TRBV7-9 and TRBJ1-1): DTGVSQNPRHKITKRGQNVTFRCDPISEHNRLYWYRQTLGQGPEFLTYFQNEAQLEKSRLLSDRFSAERPKGSFSTLEIQRTEQGDSAMYLCASSATRTGDTEAFFGQGTRLTVV.

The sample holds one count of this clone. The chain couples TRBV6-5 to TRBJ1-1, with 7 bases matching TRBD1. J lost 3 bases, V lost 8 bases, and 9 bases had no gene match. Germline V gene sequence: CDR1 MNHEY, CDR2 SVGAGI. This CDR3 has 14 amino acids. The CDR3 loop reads CASWGGTVYTEAFF. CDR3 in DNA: TGTGCCAGCTGGGGGGGGACAGTTTACACTGAAGCTTTCTTT.

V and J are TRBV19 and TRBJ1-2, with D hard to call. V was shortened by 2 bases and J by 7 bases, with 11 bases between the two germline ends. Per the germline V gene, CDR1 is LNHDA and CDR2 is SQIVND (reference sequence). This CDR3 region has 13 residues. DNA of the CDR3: TGTGCCAGTAGTATAATTGCGGGAAGTGGCTACACCTTC. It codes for CASSIIAGSGYTF.

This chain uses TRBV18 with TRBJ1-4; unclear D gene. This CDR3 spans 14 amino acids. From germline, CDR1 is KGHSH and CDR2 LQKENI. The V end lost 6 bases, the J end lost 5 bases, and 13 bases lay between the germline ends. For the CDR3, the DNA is TGTGCCAGCTCCCGGGGAGGGCAAAATGAAAAACTGTTTTTT. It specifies CASSRGGQNEKLFF.

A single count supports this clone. CDR3 nucleotides: TGTGCCAGCAGCTTTACCTCGACTAGCGGGGCGAACACCGGGGAGCTGTTTTTT. It codes for CASSFTSTSGANTGELFF. The rearrangement uses TRBV11-3 and TRBJ2-2; 11 bases are a match to TRBD2. Per germline, CDR1 SGHNT and CDR2 YENEEA. The ends lost 3 bases at V and 0 bases at J; junction bases unmatched: 6. The CDR3 spans 18 residues. The variable domain in full, completed from reference TRBV11-3 and TRBJ2-2, reads EAGVVQSPRYKIIEKKQPVAFWCNPISGHNTLYWYLQNLGQGPELLIRYENEEAVDDSQLPKDRFSAERLKGVDSTLKIQPAELGDSAVYLCASSFTSTSGANTGELFFGEGSRLTVL.

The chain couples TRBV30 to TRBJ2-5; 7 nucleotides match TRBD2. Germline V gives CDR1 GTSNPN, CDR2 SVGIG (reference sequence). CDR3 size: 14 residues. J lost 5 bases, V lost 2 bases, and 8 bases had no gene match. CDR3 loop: CAWSIKSGGETQYF. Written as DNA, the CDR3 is TGTGCCTGGAGTATAAAATCGGGGGGTGAGACCCAGTACTTC.

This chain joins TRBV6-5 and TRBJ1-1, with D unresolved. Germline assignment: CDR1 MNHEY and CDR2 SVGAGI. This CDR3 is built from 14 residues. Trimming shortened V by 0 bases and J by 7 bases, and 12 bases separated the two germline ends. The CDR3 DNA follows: TGTGCCAGCAGTTACTCGCGGGCCCGAGGTGAAGCTTTCTTT. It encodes CASSYSRARGEAFF.

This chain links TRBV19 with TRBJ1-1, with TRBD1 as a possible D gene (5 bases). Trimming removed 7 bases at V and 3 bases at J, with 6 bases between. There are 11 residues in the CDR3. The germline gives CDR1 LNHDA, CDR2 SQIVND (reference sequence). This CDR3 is CASIGDTEAFF. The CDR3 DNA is TGTGCCAGTATAGGGGACACTGAAGCTTTCTTT.

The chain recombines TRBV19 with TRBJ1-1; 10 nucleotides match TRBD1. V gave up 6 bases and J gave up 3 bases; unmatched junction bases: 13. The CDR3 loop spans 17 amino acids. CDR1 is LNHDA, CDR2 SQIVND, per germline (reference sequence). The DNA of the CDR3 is TGTGCCAGTAGCACCGGGGACAGGGGTTATTGGGACACTGAAGCTTTCTTT. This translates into CASSTGDRGYWDTEAFF.

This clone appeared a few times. This CDR3 reads CASSVRLGGEKLFF. The CDR3 region has the DNA TGTGCCAGCAGTGTCCGCTTAGGGGGCGAAAAACTGTTTTTT. The V call is TRBV2, the J call TRBJ1-4; TRBD1 matches at 7 bases. V gave up 4 bases and J gave up 8 bases; unmatched junction bases: 7. CDR1 SNHLY and CDR2 FYNNEI come from the germline V gene. This CDR3 spans 14 amino acids.

The CDR3 DNA reads as TGTGCCAGCACGGACAGGGTGTTGGCAGATACGCAGTATTTT. Its protein product is CASTDRVLADTQYF. The chain has TRBV2 and TRBJ2-3, with TRBD1 matching over 8 bases. Germline values: CDR1 SNHLY, CDR2 FYNNEI. This CDR3 region has 14 residues. Trimming at V came to 7 bases and at J to 4 bases, leaving 7 bases not matched to a gene.